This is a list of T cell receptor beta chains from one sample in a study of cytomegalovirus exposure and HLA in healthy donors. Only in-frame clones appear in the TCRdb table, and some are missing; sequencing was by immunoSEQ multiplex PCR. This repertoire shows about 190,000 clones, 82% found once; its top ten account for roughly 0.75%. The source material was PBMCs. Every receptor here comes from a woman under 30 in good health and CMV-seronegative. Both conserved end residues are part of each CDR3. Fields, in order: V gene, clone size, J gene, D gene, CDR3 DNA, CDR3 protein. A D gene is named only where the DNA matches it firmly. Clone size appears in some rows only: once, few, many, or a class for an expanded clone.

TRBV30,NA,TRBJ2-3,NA,TGTGCCTGGGCCGTAGCGGTGAGCACAGATACGCAGTATTTT,CAWAVAVSTDTQYF
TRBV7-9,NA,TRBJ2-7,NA,TGTGCCAGCAGCCTTACTACCATGCTCGCCTACGAGCAGTACTTC,CASSLTTMLAYEQYF
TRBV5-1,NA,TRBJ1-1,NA,TGCGCCAGCAGCTCGTACGGTACTGAAGCTTTCTTT,CASSSYGTEAFF
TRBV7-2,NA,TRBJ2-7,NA,TGTGCCAGCAGTGACTTCTCCTACGAGCAGTACTTC,CASSDFSYEQYF
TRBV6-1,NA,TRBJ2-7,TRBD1,TGTGCCAGCAGTGAGCACAGGGGAGTCGAGCAGTACTTC,CASSEHRGVEQYF
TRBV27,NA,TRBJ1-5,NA,TGTGCCAGCACCTCCGGCGGGGGAAATCAGCCCCAGCATTTT,CASTSGGGNQPQHF
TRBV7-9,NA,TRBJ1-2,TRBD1,TGTGCCAGCAGCTCAGTTACAGGGGGGTATGGCTACACCTTC,CASSSVTGGYGYTF
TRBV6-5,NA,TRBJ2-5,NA,TGTGCCAGCAGTTACTCGAATCTAGGGAGAGAGCAGTACTTC,CASSYSNLGREQYF
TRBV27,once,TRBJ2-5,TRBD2,TGTGCCAGCAGTCCCCTGGGAGCGGGAGGAGGGATTGAGACCCAGTACTTC,CASSPLGAGGGIETQYF
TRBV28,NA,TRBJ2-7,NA,TGTGCCAGCAGACAACCGGGACACCTTTACGAGCAGTACTTC,CASRQPGHLYEQYF
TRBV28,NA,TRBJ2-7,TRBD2,TGTGCCAGCAGAGGGACTAGCGGGGCCTCCTACGAGCAGTACTTC,CASRGTSGASYEQYF
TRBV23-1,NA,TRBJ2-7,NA,TGCGCCAGCAGTCAAGGAGGGAATTCGGTATACGAGCAGTACTTC,CASSQGGNSVYEQYF
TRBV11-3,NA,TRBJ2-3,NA,TGTGCCAGCAGCTTAGCCGGTAGGGGGGGATCAGATACGCAGTATTTT,CASSLAGRGGSDTQYF
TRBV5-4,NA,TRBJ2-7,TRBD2,TGTGCCAGCAGCACGGGACTAGCGGGGGGCTACGAGCAGTACTTC,CASSTGLAGGYEQYF
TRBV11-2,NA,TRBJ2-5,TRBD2,TGTGCCAGCAGCCCACGGGGGGGCGAGGAGACCCAGTACTTC,CASSPRGGEETQYF
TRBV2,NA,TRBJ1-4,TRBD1,TGTGCCAGCAATCCGGACAGGACGAACGCAAAACTGTTTTTT,CASNPDRTNAKLFF
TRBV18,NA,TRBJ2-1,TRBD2,TGTGCCAGCTCACCTTCGGGGGGGATAAATGAGCAGTTCTTC,CASSPSGGINEQFF
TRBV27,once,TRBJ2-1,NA,TGTGCCAGCAGTTTCGGGGGAGAGCAGTTCTTC,CASSFGGEQFF
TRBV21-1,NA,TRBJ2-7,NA,TGTGCCAGCAGAAAGGGGTCCCCGGTAGAGTCCTACGAGCAGTACTTC,CASRKGSPVESYEQYF
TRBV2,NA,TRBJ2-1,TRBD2,TGTGCCAGCAGTGAGGCTCAAGGACTAGCGGGAATTGAGCAGTTCTTC,CASSEAQGLAGIEQFF
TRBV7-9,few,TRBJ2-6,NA,TGTGCCAGCACGGAGAGCTCTGGGGCCAACGTCCTGACTTTC,CASTESSGANVLTF
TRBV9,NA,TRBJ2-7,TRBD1,TGTGCCAGCAGCGCGGGACAGGGAACCTACGAGCAGTACTTC,CASSAGQGTYEQYF
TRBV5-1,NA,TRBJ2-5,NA,TGCGCCAGCAGTTTTTTGGGGCCAGAGACCCAGTACTTC,CASSFLGPETQYF
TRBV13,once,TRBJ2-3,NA,TGTGCCAGCAGCTCCACGCGGCCCTACACAGATACGCAGTATTTT,CASSSTRPYTDTQYF
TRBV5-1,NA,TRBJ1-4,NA,TGCGCCAGCAGTCGCAGGGGTGAGGATGAAAAACTGTTTTTT,CASSRRGEDEKLFF
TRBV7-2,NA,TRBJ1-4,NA,TGTGCCAGCAGCTTTCCGACTAATGAAAAACTGTTTTTT,CASSFPTNEKLFF
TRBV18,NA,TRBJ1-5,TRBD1,TGTGCCAGCTCACCATATGGGACAGGGGACAATCAGCCCCAGCATTTT,CASSPYGTGDNQPQHF
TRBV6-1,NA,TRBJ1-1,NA,TGTGCCAACAACAGGGTAATGAACACTGAAGCTTTCTTT,CANNRVMNTEAFF
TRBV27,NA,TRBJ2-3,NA,TGTGCCCCTTACTGGAGGGATACGCAGTATTTT,CAPYWRDTQYF
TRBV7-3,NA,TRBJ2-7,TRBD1,TGTGCCAGCAGCTCTGGGACAGGGGTCTCCGAGCAGTACTTC,CASSSGTGVSEQYF
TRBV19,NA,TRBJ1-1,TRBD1,TGTGCCAGTAGTACGAGGCCGGGATTTGTCAGACAGGGCCACACTGAAGCTTTCTTT,CASSTRPGFVRQGHTEAFF
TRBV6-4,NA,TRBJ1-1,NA,TGTGCCAGCAGTTCCGGACACGAGAACACTGAAGCTTTCTTT,CASSSGHENTEAFF
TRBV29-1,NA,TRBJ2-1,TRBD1,TGCAGCGTTCTACAGGGGGATCGTGGCAATGAGCAGTTCTTC,CSVLQGDRGNEQFF
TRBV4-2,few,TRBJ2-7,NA,TGTGCCAGCAGCCAAGAAGGACTACCCTACGAGCAGTACTTC,CASSQEGLPYEQYF
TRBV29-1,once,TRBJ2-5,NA,TGCAGCGTGGGGCGGGATTGGCAAGAGACCCAGTACTTC,CSVGRDWQETQYF
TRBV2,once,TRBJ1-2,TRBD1,TGTGCCAGCAGTGAGGGACCGGGACAGCTCTACGGCTACACCTTC,CASSEGPGQLYGYTF
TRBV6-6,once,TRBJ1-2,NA,TGTGTCACAGGGTCTAACTATGGCTACACCTTC,CVTGSNYGYTF
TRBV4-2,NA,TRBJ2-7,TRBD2,TGTGCCAGCAGCCAAGGACTAGCGGGGTCCTACGAGCAGTACTTC,CASSQGLAGSYEQYF